This T cell receptor beta chain was profiled in a study of T cell responses to AZD1222 COVID-19 vaccine. V lost 4 bases and J lost 2, with 10 bases in between. The CDR3 consists of 14 residues. CDR1 SGDLS and CDR2 YYNGEE come from the germline V gene. Using immunoSEQ multiplex PCR, the repertoire was profiled, and TCRdb retains in-frame clones only, with some absent. The data show roughly 150,000 clones, about nine tenths seen once. This chain uses TRBV9 with TRBJ1-5; no reliable D call. Material: peripheral blood, obtained after recovery from COVID-19. This sequence originates from an adult who had recovered from COVID-19. The CDR3 reads CASSTSGGNQPQHF. The CDR3 nucleotides are TGTGCCAGCAGCACCTCCGGGGGCAATCAGCCCCAGCATTTT.